This TCR beta chain is drawn from a study of CD8+CD57+ T cells in acquired aplastic anemia. Individuals selected for sequencing had exhibited CD8+CD57+ cell expansion on flow cytometry. The junction had 3 bases not matched to a gene; V was cut back by 3 bases and J by 1 base. This CDR3 has 14 residues. CDR1 LNHDA and CDR2 SQIVND come from the germline V gene (reference sequence). The template used for profiling TCR beta VDJ and CDR3 was genomic DNA. TCRdb ran MiXCR on the reads and lists one entry per CDR3 protein. The table records 150,000 to 200,000 distinct CDR3 sequences, 47% of them present only once.

The specimen sequenced was sorted CD4+, CD8+, or CD8+CD57+ T cells (not recorded which) from PBMCs. The TCR originated in a human donor with aplastic anemia. V is TRBV19 and J is TRBJ2-7; 7 bases fit TRBD2. The CDR3 DNA sequence: TGTGCCAGTAGTATGAGAGCGGGATCCTACGAGCAGTACTTC. This translates into CASSMRAGSYEQYF.